These 6 T cell receptor beta chains originate from one sample sequenced in a study of vaccination effects on CD4 cells after COVID-19. Antigen-specific CD4+ T cells expanded by the ViraFEST assay with viral peptide pools were then sequenced. Subsequent to roughly 9 days of culture, CD4+ T cells were isolated. Participants each got two BNT162b2 or mRNA-1273 vaccine doses. TCRdb's copy holds only in-frame clones and misses some; the assay was immunoSEQ multiplex PCR. The table lists tens of thousands of clones, roughly four fifths of them singletons. These receptors' antigens are unknown. This specimen was CD4+ T cells from PBMCs cultured with HCoV-OC43 spike peptides, taken after COVID-19 vaccination. Stated subset: HCoV-OC43 spike overlapping peptide pool stimulation. Receptors originate from a human donor who received a COVID-19 vaccine.

This clone appeared once. The DNA of the CDR3 is TGTGCCAGCAGCCGTATGACAGGGGGCTACGAGCAGTACTTC. This codes for CASSRMTGGYEQYF. The rearrangement joins TRBV11-3 to TRBJ2-7; 9 bases fit TRBD1. Germline V CDR1 and CDR2: SGHNT, YENEEA. The CDR3 runs to 14 residues. The ends lost 5 bases at V and 3 bases at J; junction bases unmatched: 5. Filled out from reference TRBV11-3 and TRBJ2-7, the complete variable domain reads EAGVVQSPRYKIIEKKQPVAFWCNPISGHNTLYWYLQNLGQGPELLIRYENEEAVDDSQLPKDRFSAERLKGVDSTLKIQPAELGDSAVYLCASSRMTGGYEQYFGPGTRLTVT.

This clone showed up just a few times. V and J are TRBV6-5 and TRBJ1-5, with D maybe TRBD1 (5 bases). The CDR3 loop spans 14 amino acids. Per the germline V gene, CDR1 is MNHEY and CDR2 is SVGAGI. V lost 5 bases and J lost 3, with 11 bases in between. CDR3 in DNA: TGTGCCAGCAGTAAACAGGAAATCAATCAGCCCCAGCATTTT. The encoded protein is CASSKQEINQPQHF.

The chain has TRBV2 and TRBJ2-2; 9 nucleotides match TRBD1. Germline-derived CDR1 and CDR2 are SNHLY and FYNNEI. V lost 8 bases and J lost 2; bases outside the gene matches: 3. The length of the CDR3 is 14 residues. In DNA, the CDR3 is TGTGCCAGCCGGGACAGGGCTAACACCGGGGAGCTGTTTTTT. It specifies CASRDRANTGELFF.

This chain uses TRBV29-1 with TRBJ1-3; D gene uncertain. Germline CDR1 and CDR2: SQVTM and ANQGSEA. CDR3 length: 13 amino acids. Trimming pared 7 bases from V and 2 bases from J, leaving 12 bases between. CDR3 region: CSADPGAGNTIYF. The CDR3 coding sequence is TGCAGCGCGGACCCTGGGGCTGGAAACACCATATATTTT.

This CDR3 reads CASSGGRTNEKLFF. DNA of the CDR3: TGTGCCAGCTCCGGGGGCCGGACTAATGAAAAACTGTTTTTT. The rearrangement links TRBV2 to TRBJ1-4; possible D gene TRBD1, 6 bases. The CDR3 runs 14 residues. Deletions cut 8 bases from V and 2 bases from J, with 12 bases between. The germline gives CDR1 SNHLY, CDR2 FYNNEI.

This chain joins TRBV18 and TRBJ2-7; TRBD1 matches 12 bases. Germline CDR1 KGHSH, CDR2 LQKENI. The ends lost 4 bases at V and 7 bases at J; junction bases unmatched: 5. This CDR3 is built from 14 residues. This CDR3 reads CASSRDRGRWEQYF. The CDR3 coding sequence is TGTGCCAGCTCACGGGACAGGGGGCGTTGGGAGCAGTACTTC. Looking up the rest from reference TRBV18 and TRBJ2-7 gives the full variable domain: NAGVMQNPRHLVRRRGQEARLRCSPMKGHSHVYWYRQLPEEGLKFMVYLQKENIIDESGMPKERFSAEFPKEGPSILRIQQVVRGDSAAYFCASSRDRGRWEQYFGPGTRLTVT.